One T cell receptor (beta chain) is described in this entry. The antigen is unknown. The data stem from a study of shared clonotypes between healthy human individuals. Study-level points and caveats: Sharing across four donors was highest in naive CD4 (approximately 5%) and lowest in memory CD8 (about 0.4%). Naive subsets, compared against memory subsets, generally had larger estimated richness values.

V dropped 5 bases and J dropped 5; count of bases not matched to a gene: 5. Germline V gene data show CDR1 as SGDLS and CDR2 as YYNGEE. This CDR3 spans 14 amino acids. Deep-level settings were used for running the assay. Study processing details: ImmunoSEQ gave junction-only sequences without quality scores, so filtering differed. The repertoire was sequenced with immunoSEQ multiplex PCR; TCRdb's copy has only in-frame clones and lacks some. The V and J calls and the clone size are those of that table, but D and trimming were determined from the DNA. Here the sample spans 1 million to 1.3 million clones, about 84% being singletons.

Sequencing was performed on memory CD4+ T cells from PBMCs. Subset: CD45RA-negative fraction. The receptor was isolated from a man between 18 and 35 years old in good health. Some clones in this sample may be carry-over from other donors' samples. The genes are TRBV9 and TRBJ2-2; 8 bases agree with TRBD2. The CDR3 DNA reads as TGTGCCAGCAGGGCCTCTAGCGGGACCGGGGAGCTGTTTTTT. This translates into CASRASSGTGELFF. Together with reference TRBV9 and TRBJ2-2, the CDR3 gives the full variable domain: DSGVTQTPKHLITATGQRVTLRCSPRSGDLSVYWYQQSLDQGLQFLIQYYNGEERAKGNILERFSAQQFPDLHSELNLSSLELGDSALYFCASRASSGTGELFFGEGSRLTVL.